Below are 30 T cell receptor beta chains sequenced from a single sample in a study of shared clonotypes between healthy human individuals. TCRdb keeps only in-frame clones here, not all; method: immunoSEQ multiplex PCR. Here the sample spans 2,100,000 or so clones, about 94% being singletons. The sequenced material came from naive CD4+ T cells sorted from blood. Stated subset: CD45RA+ positively selected. These receptors were obtained from a man younger than 30 in good health.

The chain employs TRBV30 and TRBJ2-7; D gene ambiguous. The CDR3 extends over 13 amino acids. The V and J ends lost 3 bases and 0 bases respectively, with 9 bases between them. Germline CDR1 is GTSNPN and CDR2 is SVGIG (reference sequence). CDR3 region: CAWSLEISYEQYF. The DNA for the CDR3 is TGTGCCTGGAGCTTGGAGATCTCCTACGAGCAGTACTTC. The full variable domain, its missing parts supplied by reference TRBV30 and TRBJ2-7, is SQTIHQWPATLVQPVGSPLSLECTVEGTSNPNLYWYRQAAGRGLQLLFYSVGIGQISSEVPQNLSASRPQDRQFILSSKKLLLSDSGFYLCAWSLEISYEQYFGPGTRLTVT.

This rearrangement joins TRBV28 to TRBJ2-3; 11 bases agree with TRBD1. Germline V gives CDR1 MDHEN, CDR2 SYDVKM. The CDR3 runs 16 residues. Trimming cost V 5 bases and J 4 bases; bases outside gene matches: 8. In nucleotides, the CDR3 is TGTGCCAGCAGTCCCACCAGGACAGGGGGCGCAGATACGCAGTATTTT. Translating it yields CASSPTRTGGADTQYF.

Points on this clone: This may be a read error: a much more frequent sequence differs by one nucleotide. The genes are TRBV5-6 and TRBJ2-5; D is undetermined. CDR3 length: 11 amino acids. Germline loops: CDR1 SGHDT, CDR2 YYEEEE. V was trimmed by 5 bases and J by 1 base, leaving 3 bases between them. The CDR3 sequence: CASRFQETQYF. CDR3 coding DNA: TGTGCCAGCAGGTTCCAAGAGACCCAGTACTTC.

The CDR3 coding sequence is TGTGCCAGCAGCTTATCGACTAGCGGGAGGAACACCGGGGAGCTGTTTTTT. It codes for CASSLSTSGRNTGELFF. The gene calls are TRBV5-6 and TRBJ2-2; 12 positions match TRBD2. V lost 2 bases to trimming and J lost 1 base; unmatched junction nucleotides: 3. The CDR3 totals 17 residues. Germline V gene data show CDR1 as SGHDT and CDR2 as YYEEEE.

As DNA, the CDR3 is TGTGCCATCAGCCCAGACCAAGAGACCCAGTACTTC. Its translation: CAISPDQETQYF. The chain couples TRBV10-3 to TRBJ2-5; D gene ambiguous. The V gene lost 6 bases and the J gene lost 0 bases, with 5 bases spanning the gap. From germline, CDR1 is ENHRY and CDR2 SYGVKD. CDR3 length equals 12 residues.

The chain combines TRBV5-4 with TRBJ1-2, with D uncertain. The CDR3 sequence is 12 residues long. V lost 0 bases, J lost 8 bases, and 8 bases lay in between. Germline CDR1 SGHNT, CDR2 YYREEE (reference sequence). In DNA form, the CDR3 reads TGTGCCAGCAGCTTGGGCAGCCAGGGCTACACCTTC. Amino acids: CASSLGSQGYTF.

The CDR3 DNA is TGTGCCAGCAGTTCGACAGGGGGCTATGGCTACACCTTC. It encodes CASSSTGGYGYTF. The rearrangement links TRBV28 to TRBJ1-2, with 9 positions matching TRBD1. The V gene end was trimmed by 4 bases and the J gene end by 4 bases; junction bases not matched to a gene: 1. The CDR3 loop spans 13 amino acids. CDR1 MDHEN and CDR2 SYDVKM come from the germline V gene.

The chain has TRBV21-1 and TRBJ2-5; the tabulated D call, TRBD2, remains unverified against the DNA. TRBV21-1 is annotated as a pseudogene. CDR3 length: 14 residues. In nucleotides, the CDR3 is TGTGCCAGCAGCAGCGGCCAGCCACAAGAGACCCAGTACTTC. Its protein product is CASSSGQPQETQYF.

V gene TRBV27 combines with J gene TRBJ1-4; no clear D gene. Germline V gives CDR1 MNHEY, CDR2 SMNVEV (reference sequence). Trimming left V 0 bases short and J 2 bases short, with 1 base between. The CDR3 length is 13 residues. DNA for the CDR3: TGTGCCAGCAGTTTATCGACTAATGAAAAACTGTTTTTT. This sequence encodes CASSLSTNEKLFF.

The chain links TRBV28 to TRBJ2-7; the D is unclear. Looked up from germline, CDR1 is MDHEN and CDR2 is SYDVKM. V lost 5 bases and J 9 bases, leaving 11 bases between the germline ends. CDR3 length: 11 residues. The CDR3 DNA follows: TGTGCCAGCAGTCCCGTCGGGCGGCAGTACTTC. Amino acids: CASSPVGRQYF. Drawing the rest from reference TRBV28 and TRBJ2-7, the complete variable domain is DVKVTQSSRYLVKRTGEKVFLECVQDMDHENMFWYRQDPGLGLRLIYFSYDVKMKEKGDIPEGYSVSREKKERFSLILESASTNQTSMYLCASSPVGRQYFGPGTRLTVT.

The genes are TRBV30 and TRBJ2-7, with D hard to call. Trimming removed 0 bases from V and 6 bases from J, with 6 bases in between. Germline V gene data show CDR1 as GTSNPN and CDR2 as SVGIG (reference sequence). The CDR3 extends over 11 amino acids. The CDR3 coding sequence is TGTGCCTGGAGTGTTGAACCCGAGCAGTACTTC. Translation: CAWSVEPEQYF.

In DNA, the CDR3 is TGTGCCAGCAGTTCAATGACCGGGACCAGGATTGAACGGCAGTACTTC. Protein product: CASSSMTGTRIERQYF. The chain joins TRBV27 to TRBJ2-7; D tentatively fits TRBD1 or TRBD2 (5 bases each). The germline gives CDR1 MNHEY, CDR2 SMNVEV (reference sequence). This CDR3 has 16 residues. Between the trimmed V and J ends, which lost 4 bases and 9 bases, there was a span of 25 bases.

The chain links TRBV5-1 to TRBJ1-5; TRBD1 matches at 11 bases. CDR3 length: 15 residues. Unmatched junction bases numbered 7, after V lost 4 bases and J lost 7 bases. The germline gives CDR1 SGHRS, CDR2 YFSETQ. Here the CDR3 reads CASSPGTGGGQPQHF. The CDR3 DNA reads TGCGCCAGCAGCCCCGGGACAGGGGGAGGCCAGCCCCAGCATTTT.

The V call is TRBV25-1, the J call TRBJ2-7; TRBD2 matches 10 bases. The CDR3 is 14 residues long. The V and J ends lost 4 bases and 5 bases, in that order; junction bases with no gene match: 5. Germline V gene data show CDR1 as MGHDK and CDR2 as SYGVNS. DNA for the CDR3: TGTGCCAGCAGTGCACTAGCGGGACGACACGAGCAGTACTTC. It encodes CASSALAGRHEQYF.

This chain links TRBV7-2 with TRBJ2-1, with a possible D match to TRBD2 (5 bases). CDR3 size: 16 residues. CDR1 is SGHTA, CDR2 FQGNSA, per germline. V lost 5 bases to trimming and J lost 3 bases, with 17 bases between them. The CDR3 nucleotides read TGTGCCAGCAGCCCCAGCGGACTCAACCTCTACAATGAGCAGTTCTTC. Its protein is CASSPSGLNLYNEQFF.

This clone was observed a few times. The chain uses TRBV28 and TRBJ1-5, with D unresolved. The CDR3 is 12 residues long. Between the trimmed V and J ends, which lost 3 bases and 9 bases, there was a span of 9 bases. Germline loops: CDR1 MDHEN, CDR2 SYDVKM. This CDR3 reads CASSLMVRPQHF. For the CDR3, the DNA is TGTGCCAGCAGTTTGATGGTCCGGCCCCAGCATTTT.

The chain joins TRBV7-9 to TRBJ1-4; the D gene is possibly TRBD1 (5 bases). This CDR3 has 15 residues. The germline gives CDR1 SEHNR, CDR2 FQNEAQ (reference sequence). With 5 bases removed from V and 2 bases from J, the gap between germline ends came to 12 bases. The CDR3: CASSGTSRTNEKLFF. CDR3 DNA sequence: TGTGCCAGCAGCGGGACTTCTCGGACTAATGAAAAACTGTTTTTT.

This rearrangement joins TRBV18 to TRBJ2-2; D is ambiguous. Germline CDR1 is KGHSH and CDR2 is LQKENI. Trimming took 1 base from V and 1 from J, leaving 10 bases between them. This CDR3 comprises 16 residues. DNA of the CDR3: TGTGCCAGCTCACCACGGGTACAAAGGAACACCGGGGAGCTGTTTTTT. Amino acid sequence: CASSPRVQRNTGELFF.

About this clone itself: Additional DNA sequences in this sample encode the identical CDR3. Here the CDR3 DNA reads TGCGCCAGCAGCTTGGGCGGCCCGGGAGAGACCCAGTACTTC. Translation gives CASSLGGPGETQYF. This chain joins TRBV5-1 and TRBJ2-5; D remains ambiguous. CDR3 size: 14 residues. From germline, CDR1 is SGHRS and CDR2 YFSETQ. Trimming shortened V by 0 bases and J by 4 bases, and 10 bases separated the two germline ends.

The CDR3 nucleotides are TGTGCCTGGAGAGGTAGAGACGAGCAGTACTTC. Translated, it gives CAWRGRDEQYF. The chain is built from TRBV30 and TRBJ2-7; D is ambiguous. The CDR3 loop spans 11 amino acids. Germline CDR1 and CDR2: GTSNPN and SVGIG (reference sequence). V was cut by 3 bases and J by 5 bases, with 8 bases left in between.

The CDR3 DNA reads as TGTGCCAGCAGCTTTGGAGGGCTCCTCTACAATGAGCAGTTCTTC. Translating gives CASSFGGLLYNEQFF. This sequence joins TRBV5-5 and TRBJ2-1, with a tentative D call TRBD2 (6 bases). There are 15 residues in the CDR3. CDR1 and CDR2 (germline): SGHKS, YYEKEE (reference sequence). V lost 2 bases and J 3 bases, leaving 12 bases between the germline ends.

V is TRBV10-3 and J is TRBJ2-3, with 8 positions matching TRBD2. CDR1 and CDR2 (germline): ENHRY, SYGVKD. V lost 7 bases to trimming and J lost 0 bases; unmatched junction nucleotides: 3. The CDR3 sequence is 14 residues long. CDR3 nucleotide sequence: TGTGCCATCACTAGCGGGCCTAGCACAGATACGCAGTATTTT. As protein: CAITSGPSTDTQYF.

This clone appeared a single time. Additional DNA sequences in this sample encode the identical CDR3. The V and J genes are TRBV5-1 and TRBJ1-1, with D possibly TRBD1 on 6 matching bases. This CDR3 has 13 amino acids. Trimming shortened V by 6 bases and J by 0 bases, and 9 bases separated the two germline ends. Germline V gene lookup returns CDR1 SGHRS and CDR2 YFSETQ. The CDR3 DNA reads TGCGCCAGCAAAGGACAGTTGAACACTGAAGCTTTCTTT. Translated, it gives CASKGQLNTEAFF.

This chain connects TRBV5-1 to TRBJ2-2; 7 positions agree with TRBD1. CDR1 and CDR2 (germline): SGHRS, YFSETQ. This CDR3 has 16 residues. J gave up 0 bases and V 4 bases, and 6 bases lay outside the gene matches. The CDR3 nucleotides are TGCGCCAGCAGCCCCCAGGGACAGTCGAACACCGGGGAGCTGTTTTTT. Translating gives CASSPQGQSNTGELFF.

This chain links TRBV5-1 with TRBJ2-1; D is unresolved. The CDR3 sequence is 14 residues long. Trimming left V 0 bases short and J 8 bases short, with 12 bases between. From germline, CDR1 is SGHRS and CDR2 YFSETQ. CDR3 nucleotides: TGCGCCAGCAGCTTGGGCCCAGGACGGTATGAGCAGTTCTTC. Protein sequence: CASSLGPGRYEQFF.

The chain couples TRBV11-2 to TRBJ2-3; perhaps TRBD1 as D (5 bases). The CDR3 spans 16 residues. V was trimmed by 1 base and J by 3 bases, leaving 14 bases between them. CDR1 SGHAT and CDR2 FQNNGV come from the germline V gene. The CDR3 protein is CASSLGQGLLTDTQYF. The CDR3 nucleotides are TGTGCCAGCAGCTTAGGTCAGGGCCTTCTGACAGATACGCAGTATTTT. Filled out from reference TRBV11-2 and TRBJ2-3, the complete variable domain reads EAGVAQSPRYKIIEKRQSVAFWCNPISGHATLYWYQQILGQGPKLLIQFQNNGVVDDSQLPKDRFSAERLKGVDSTLKIQPAKLEDSAVYLCASSLGQGLLTDTQYFGPGTRLTVL.

The rearrangement links TRBV30 to TRBJ2-7, with D perhaps matching TRBD2 (6 bases). The germline V and J ends were trimmed by 3 bases and 2 bases, with 11 bases remaining between them. In germline, CDR1 is GTSNPN, CDR2 SVGIG (reference sequence). This CDR3 region has 13 residues. This CDR3 is CAWRLAKTYEQYF. CDR3 DNA: TGTGCCTGGAGGCTAGCGAAAACCTACGAGCAGTACTTC.

This chain uses TRBV6-5 with TRBJ2-5; D is unclear. V was clipped by 2 bases and J by 1 base, with 11 bases between them. CDR3 length: 15 amino acids. From germline, CDR1 is MNHEY and CDR2 SVGAGI. This CDR3 is CASSYEWGSQETQYF. CDR3 in DNA: TGTGCCAGCAGTTACGAATGGGGATCCCAAGAGACCCAGTACTTC.

This clone appeared a few times. The chain joins TRBV9 to TRBJ2-7; weak D call: TRBD2 (6 bases). The CDR3 runs to 12 residues. Trimming pared 2 bases from V and 8 bases from J, leaving 11 bases between. Germline V CDR1 and CDR2: SGDLS, YYNGEE. The CDR3 spells CASSVTGGKQYF. The CDR3 DNA sequence: TGTGCCAGCAGCGTGACCGGGGGAAAGCAGTACTTC.

V usage is TRBV29-1 and J usage is TRBJ2-7; D possibly uses TRBD1 or TRBD2 (6 bases each). This CDR3 has 12 amino acids. V was shortened by 1 base and J by 6 bases, with 10 bases between the two germline ends. Looked up from germline, CDR1 is SQVTM and CDR2 is ANQGSEA. CDR3 nucleotides: TGCAGCGTTGAAGTTGAGGGGGGCGAGCAGTACTTC. Translated: CSVEVEGGEQYF.